A selection of T cell receptor beta chains follows, all from one sample in a study of blood T cell repertoires in COVID-19. Assay: immunoSEQ multiplex PCR; the TCRdb copy retains only in-frame clones and omits some. The table records over 50,000 clones, about nine tenths of them present only once. The sequenced material came from peripheral blood. The source of these receptors is a human donor in a cohort sampled during active COVID-19. Both conserved end residues are part of each CDR3. The order of the fields is J gene, D gene, V gene, clone size, CDR3 length, CDR3 protein, CDR3 DNA. D genes are given only for firm matches. Expanded clones get a size class; other rows say once, few or many, or leave the size out.

j_gene: TRBJ2-7; d_gene: .; v_gene: TRBV7-9; abundance: .; len: 14; CDR3aa: CASSLGWGAYEQYF; CDR3nt: TGTGCCAGCAGCTTAGGATGGGGGGCCTACGAGCAGTACTTC
j_gene: TRBJ1-1; d_gene: .; v_gene: TRBV6-2/TRBV6-3; abundance: .; len: 14; CDR3aa: CASSYSGRGGEAFF; CDR3nt: TGTGCCAGCAGTTACTCCGGCCGCGGGGGTGAAGCTTTCTTT
j_gene: TRBJ1-6; d_gene: .; v_gene: TRBV2; abundance: .; len: 14; CDR3aa: CASSEQGLGSPLHF; CDR3nt: TGTGCCAGCAGTGAACAGGGACTTGGGTCACCCCTCCACTTT
j_gene: TRBJ1-4; d_gene: TRBD1; v_gene: TRBV9; abundance: .; len: 15; CDR3aa: CASSVRQGQSEKLFF; CDR3nt: TGTGCCAGCAGCGTACGACAGGGACAAAGCGAAAAACTGTTTTTT
j_gene: TRBJ2-2; d_gene: TRBD2; v_gene: TRBV2; abundance: .; len: 17; CDR3aa: CASRGGRLAGLTGELFF; CDR3nt: TGTGCCAGCAGGGGGGGCCGACTAGCGGGACTTACCGGGGAGCTGTTTTTT
j_gene: TRBJ1-5; d_gene: .; v_gene: TRBV3-1/TRBV3-2; abundance: .; len: 14; CDR3aa: CASSQVRGLPPQHF; CDR3nt: TGTGCCAGCAGCCAGGTAAGAGGACTTCCACCCCAGCATTTT
j_gene: TRBJ2-1; d_gene: .; v_gene: TRBV7-6; abundance: .; len: 16; CDR3aa: CASSLAGTPVLDEQFF; CDR3nt: TGTGCCAGCAGCTTAGCCGGGACTCCCGTCTTGGATGAGCAGTTCTTC
j_gene: TRBJ1-1; d_gene: .; v_gene: TRBV29-1; abundance: .; len: 14; CDR3aa: CSARQGPGGTEAFF; CDR3nt: TGCAGCGCCCGGCAGGGGCCGGGAGGCACTGAAGCTTTCTTT
j_gene: TRBJ2-1; d_gene: TRBD2; v_gene: TRBV19; abundance: .; len: 16; CDR3aa: CASSTSAGVSYNEQFF; CDR3nt: TGTGCCAGTAGTACAAGTGCGGGGGTCTCCTACAATGAGCAGTTCTTC
j_gene: TRBJ2-3; d_gene: TRBD1; v_gene: TRBV19; abundance: .; len: 16; CDR3aa: CASSMVADRGTDTQYF; CDR3nt: TGTGCCAGTAGTATGGTCGCGGACAGGGGCACAGATACGCAGTATTTT
j_gene: TRBJ1-5; d_gene: TRBD1; v_gene: TRBV19; abundance: .; len: 15; CDR3aa: CASSVDRGGNQPQHF; CDR3nt: TGTGCCAGTAGTGTGGACAGGGGCGGTAATCAGCCCCAGCATTTT
j_gene: TRBJ2-1; d_gene: .; v_gene: TRBV5-1; abundance: .; len: 14; CDR3aa: CASSEGLSYNEQFF; CDR3nt: TGCGCCAGCAGCGAGGGACTCTCCTACAATGAGCAGTTCTTC
j_gene: TRBJ1-1; d_gene: .; v_gene: TRBV6-6; abundance: .; len: 13; CDR3aa: CASSATWTAEAFF; CDR3nt: TGTGCCAGCAGTGCCACGTGGACAGCTGAAGCTTTCTTT
j_gene: TRBJ2-1; d_gene: TRBD2; v_gene: TRBV18; abundance: .; len: 18; CDR3aa: CASSPTNLWEGGNNEQFF; CDR3nt: TGTGCCAGCTCACCTACAAACCTCTGGGAGGGTGGGAACAATGAGCAGTTCTTC
j_gene: TRBJ2-1; d_gene: TRBD2; v_gene: TRBV29-1; abundance: .; len: 12; CDR3aa: CSVVGGRGEQFF; CDR3nt: TGCAGCGTTGTGGGAGGGCGGGGTGAGCAGTTCTTC
j_gene: TRBJ1-3; d_gene: .; v_gene: TRBV7-8; abundance: .; len: 12; CDR3aa: CASSIYGNTIYF; CDR3nt: TGTGCCAGCAGCATCTATGGAAACACCATATATTTT
j_gene: TRBJ1-6; d_gene: .; v_gene: TRBV11-2; abundance: many; len: 15; CDR3aa: CASSLDSSYNSPLHF; CDR3nt: TGTGCCAGCAGCTTAGACAGCTCCTATAATTCACCCCTCCACTTT
j_gene: TRBJ1-2; d_gene: TRBD1; v_gene: TRBV7-9; abundance: .; len: 13; CDR3aa: CASSSTGVDGYTF; CDR3nt: TGTGCCAGCAGCTCAACAGGGGTTGATGGCTACACCTTC
j_gene: TRBJ2-5; d_gene: .; v_gene: TRBV7-2; abundance: .; len: 15; CDR3aa: CASRSLGEAQETQYF; CDR3nt: TGTGCCAGCAGAAGTTTGGGGGAGGCCCAAGAGACCCAGTACTTC
j_gene: TRBJ2-3; d_gene: .; v_gene: TRBV28; abundance: .; len: 17; CDR3aa: CASSSQQGMGYTDTQYF; CDR3nt: TGTGCCAGCAGTTCGCAACAGGGAATGGGGTACACAGATACGCAGTATTTT
j_gene: TRBJ1-5; d_gene: TRBD1; v_gene: TRBV28; abundance: .; len: 13; CDR3aa: CAILRDRNQPQHF; CDR3nt: TGTGCCATCCTTCGGGACAGGAATCAGCCCCAGCATTTT
j_gene: TRBJ2-7; d_gene: .; v_gene: TRBV7-2; abundance: .; len: 13; CDR3aa: CASSTRQHYEQYF; CDR3nt: TGTGCCAGCAGCACAAGACAGCACTACGAGCAGTACTTC
j_gene: TRBJ2-1; d_gene: .; v_gene: TRBV9; abundance: .; len: 14; CDR3aa: CASSVDSAYNEQFF; CDR3nt: TGTGCCAGCAGCGTTGACAGCGCCTACAATGAGCAGTTCTTC
j_gene: TRBJ2-1; d_gene: TRBD2; v_gene: TRBV3-1/TRBV3-2; abundance: .; len: 16; CDR3aa: CASSQGGGRGNNEQFF; CDR3nt: TGTGCCAGCAGCCAAGGTGGCGGGAGAGGAAACAATGAGCAGTTCTTC
j_gene: TRBJ2-7; d_gene: .; v_gene: TRBV5-1; abundance: few; len: 15; CDR3aa: CASSSMGGGSYEQYF; CDR3nt: TGCGCCAGCAGCTCCATGGGGGGTGGATCCTACGAGCAGTACTTC
j_gene: TRBJ2-2; d_gene: .; v_gene: TRBV24-1; abundance: .; len: 18; CDR3aa: CATSDTRRGERYTGELFF; CDR3nt: TGTGCCACCAGTGATACACGCAGGGGGGAGCGGTACACCGGGGAGCTGTTTTTT
j_gene: TRBJ1-1; d_gene: TRBD1; v_gene: TRBV5-3; abundance: .; len: 20; CDR3aa: CARSFIYPDRGSFMNTEAFF; CDR3nt: TGTGCCAGAAGCTTCATATATCCCGACAGGGGCTCCTTCATGAACACTGAAGCTTTCTTT
j_gene: TRBJ2-1; d_gene: TRBD2; v_gene: TRBV24-1; abundance: .; len: 16; CDR3aa: CATSDRSGSSINEQFF; CDR3nt: TGTGCCACCAGTGACCGTAGCGGGAGTTCGATCAATGAGCAGTTCTTC
j_gene: TRBJ1-6; d_gene: .; v_gene: TRBV18; abundance: few; len: 16; CDR3aa: CASSPPGGGKNSPLHF; CDR3nt: TGTGCCAGCTCACCACCGGGAGGGGGTAAGAATTCACCCCTCCACTTT
j_gene: TRBJ1-1; d_gene: .; v_gene: TRBV6-5; abundance: .; len: 13; CDR3aa: CASSYSWTAEAFF; CDR3nt: TGTGCCAGCAGTTACTCGTGGACAGCGGAAGCTTTCTTT
j_gene: TRBJ2-2; d_gene: .; v_gene: TRBV21-1; abundance: .; len: 16; CDR3aa: CASSKGQGGDTGELFF; CDR3nt: TGTGCCAGCAGCAAAGGTCAAGGAGGGGACACCGGGGAGCTGTTTTTT
j_gene: TRBJ2-7; d_gene: .; v_gene: TRBV5-4; abundance: large; len: 13; CDR3aa: CASSLEDSYEQYF; CDR3nt: TGTGCCAGCAGCTTAGAAGACTCTTACGAGCAGTACTTC
j_gene: TRBJ2-3; d_gene: TRBD2; v_gene: TRBV7-9; abundance: .; len: 17; CDR3aa: CASSTGTSGENTDTQYF; CDR3nt: TGTGCCAGCAGCACCGGGACTAGCGGCGAAAACACAGATACGCAGTATTTT
j_gene: TRBJ2-7; d_gene: TRBD2; v_gene: TRBV5-1; abundance: .; len: 13; CDR3aa: CASSLEGLYEQYF; CDR3nt: TGCGCCAGCAGCTTGGAGGGACTATACGAGCAGTACTTC
j_gene: TRBJ1-2; d_gene: .; v_gene: TRBV7-9; abundance: .; len: 10; CDR3aa: CASSDIAPDF; CDR3nt: TGTGCCAGCAGCGACATTGCCCCCGACTTC
j_gene: TRBJ1-4; d_gene: TRBD1; v_gene: TRBV7-2; abundance: .; len: 16; CDR3aa: CASSLNQGAVNEKLFF; CDR3nt: TGTGCCAGCAGCTTAAATCAGGGGGCAGTTAATGAAAAACTGTTTTTT
j_gene: TRBJ1-6; d_gene: TRBD1; v_gene: TRBV5-1; abundance: .; len: 16; CDR3aa: CASSLTGADFNSPLHF; CDR3nt: TGCGCCAGCAGCTTGACAGGGGCGGACTTTAATTCACCCCTCCACTTT
j_gene: TRBJ1-4; d_gene: .; v_gene: TRBV18; abundance: .; len: 16; CDR3aa: CASSLAGGLAREKLFF; CDR3nt: TGTGCCAGTTCTCTGGCGGGAGGTTTGGCTCGCGAAAAACTGTTTTTT
j_gene: TRBJ2-3; d_gene: .; v_gene: TRBV7-8; abundance: .; len: 14; CDR3aa: CASSPQHHTDTQYF; CDR3nt: TGTGCCAGCAGCCCCCAACACCACACAGATACGCAGTATTTT
j_gene: TRBJ1-2; d_gene: .; v_gene: TRBV3-1/TRBV3-2; abundance: .; len: 15; CDR3aa: CASSQDSTGYYGYTF; CDR3nt: TGTGCCAGCAGCCAAGATTCAACGGGTTACTATGGCTACACCTTC
j_gene: TRBJ1-1; d_gene: .; v_gene: TRBV2; abundance: .; len: 14; CDR3aa: CASREGRSNTEAFF; CDR3nt: TGTGCCAGCAGGGAGGGACGAAGTAACACTGAAGCTTTCTTT
j_gene: TRBJ1-2; d_gene: TRBD1; v_gene: TRBV4-1; abundance: .; len: 16; CDR3aa: CASSHPTGGRNYGYTF; CDR3nt: TGCGCCAGCAGCCACCCCACAGGGGGCCGGAACTATGGCTACACCTTC
j_gene: TRBJ2-7; d_gene: .; v_gene: TRBV7-9; abundance: .; len: 12; CDR3aa: CASSLELYEQYF; CDR3nt: TGTGCCAGCAGCTTAGAACTTTACGAGCAGTACTTC
j_gene: TRBJ1-2; d_gene: .; v_gene: TRBV5-1; abundance: .; len: 16; CDR3aa: CASNFGSGQSFYGYTF; CDR3nt: TGCGCCAGCAATTTCGGATCCGGACAGTCCTTCTATGGCTACACCTTC
j_gene: TRBJ1-1; d_gene: TRBD1; v_gene: TRBV6-6; abundance: .; len: 16; CDR3aa: CASSSPPGTVNTEAFF; CDR3nt: TGTGCCAGCAGTTCCCCTCCCGGGACAGTGAACACTGAAGCTTTCTTT